This entry describes one TCR beta chain. Using immunoSEQ multiplex PCR, the repertoire was profiled, and TCRdb retains in-frame clones only, with some absent. The repertoire includes roughly 250,000 clones, roughly 91% of them detected once, and approximately 0.8% sits in the top ten. Germline loops: CDR1 SGHDN, CDR2 FVKESK. The CDR3 contains 16 residues. Trimming cost V 1 base and J 2 bases, with 14 bases left between them. Patients in Seattle were enrolled during active infection, then followed longitudinally. This entry comes from a study of blood T cell repertoires in COVID-19. In the study overall: Acute-phase and convalescent COVID-19 samples originated in the United States, Italy and Spain. The cDNA or gDNA used as material had been derived from T cells, B-cell-depleted T cells, or PBMCs.

Material for sequencing was peripheral blood. This rearrangement joins TRBV14 to TRBJ2-5, with a weak D call TRBD2 (5 bases). This clonotype was sampled from a man aged 25 to 45 with COVID-19, enrolled during active disease. The CDR3 here is CASSQGPGLIQETQYF. In DNA, the CDR3 is TGTGCCAGCAGCCAAGGACCAGGACTGATACAAGAGACCCAGTACTTC.